This T cell receptor beta chain came from a study of T-cell reconstitution after alpha-beta-depleted transplantation in children. Study-wide findings and caveats: Several hundred graft clones that had expanded were reportedly the source of alpha-beta T cells about two months after transplant. One year after transplant, T-cell counts and diversity came mostly from newly produced T cells.

Preparation of the TCRbeta library used unique molecular identifiers. From the PCR reads, TCRdb called clonotypes with MiXCR, one entry per CDR3 protein. The sample includes a few hundred thousand distinct CDR3 sequences, under 30% of them seen just once. This clonotype was counted at least ten times. The target antigen is unknown. This TCR was sampled from a girl aged 2-10 years with Fanconi anemia, due to receive a stem cell transplant. The starting material was PBMCs, obtained before TCRalphabeta/CD19-depleted stem cell transplant.

The CDR3 bases are TGTGCCAGCAGCCAGTTTGGGACTAGCGGGAGAGTGGGTGCCTACAATGAGCAGTTCTTC. As protein: CASSQFGTSGRVGAYNEQFF. V is TRBV6-7 and J is TRBJ2-1, with 14 bases lining up with TRBD2. TRBV6-7 is filed as an ORF, its function uncertain. The CDR3 sequence is 20 residues long. V trimming: 6 bases; J trimming: 2 bases; junction bases outside the gene matches: 15.